One sample yielded the 3 T cell receptor beta chains listed below, sequenced in a study of blood T cell repertoires in COVID-19. Repertoires were generated with immunoSEQ multiplex PCR, while TCRdb's copy carries only in-frame clones and drops some. The sample consists of around 72,000 clones, roughly four fifths of them appearing once. Sequencing was done on a sample of peripheral blood. These receptors were taken from a woman aged 60-70 years with acute or convalescent COVID-19.

The CDR3 region has the DNA TGCGCCAGCTCGGAGTGGAACACTGAAGCTTTCTTT. Translated: CASSEWNTEAFF. The J gene is TRBJ1-1, the V gene TRBV4-1; D is ambiguous. This CDR3 is 12 amino acids long. CDR1 is MGHRA, CDR2 YSYEKL, per germline. Trimming cost V 8 bases and J 1 base, with 8 bases left between them.

The CDR3 loop reads CASSQGSLPEAFF. The CDR3 DNA sequence: TGTGCCAGCAGCCAAGGGTCCCTACCTGAAGCTTTCTTT. The chain recombines TRBV3-1 (or the pseudogene TRBV3-2) with TRBJ1-1; no definite D call. The CDR3 extends over 13 amino acids. Trimming removed 1 base from V and 6 bases from J, with 9 bases in between. Germline V gives CDR1 LGHDT, CDR2 YNNKEL (reference sequence).

CDR3 protein: CASRQGWSNQPQHF. CDR3 sequence (DNA): TGTGCCAGCAGACAGGGATGGAGCAATCAGCCCCAGCATTTT. V usage is TRBV6-5 and J usage is TRBJ1-5; tentatively, D is TRBD1 (6 bases). The CDR3 contains 14 residues. CDR1 and CDR2 from the germline V gene are MNHEY and SVGAGI. The V and J ends lost 6 bases and 1 base respectively, with 10 bases between them.